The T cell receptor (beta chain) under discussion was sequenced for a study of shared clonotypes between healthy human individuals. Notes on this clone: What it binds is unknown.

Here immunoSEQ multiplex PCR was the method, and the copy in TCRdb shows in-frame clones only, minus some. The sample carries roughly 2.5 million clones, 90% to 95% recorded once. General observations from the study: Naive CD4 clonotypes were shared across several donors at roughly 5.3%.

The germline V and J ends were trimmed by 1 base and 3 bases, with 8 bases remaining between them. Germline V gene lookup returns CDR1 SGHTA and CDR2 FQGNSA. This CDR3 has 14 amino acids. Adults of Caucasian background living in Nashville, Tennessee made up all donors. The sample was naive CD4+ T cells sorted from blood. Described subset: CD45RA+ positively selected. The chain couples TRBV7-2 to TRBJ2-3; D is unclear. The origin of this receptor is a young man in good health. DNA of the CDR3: TGTGCCAGCAGCTTAGTCTCAGCGACAGATACGCAGTATTTT. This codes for CASSLVSATDTQYF.